This T cell receptor (beta chain) was captured in a study of T-cell reconstitution after alpha-beta-depleted transplantation in children (TCRdb year 2016). About the full investigation: The study quantitatively tracked T-cell immune reconstitution after TCRalphabeta/CD19-depleted allogeneic hematopoietic cell transplantation in children using TCR repertoire profiling.

To prepare the library, PCR was applied. The sequencing machine was an Illumina HiSeq 2500. Molecular barcoding was employed in the preparation of TCR libraries, with unique molecular identifiers being used to normalize TCRbeta repertoire quantification. TCRdb reprocessing: public reads trimmed at Q25 with fastp, clones called with MiXCR, in-frame beta chains kept. Each entry is one CDR3 protein sequence, shown with its most common DNA and genes. Here the sample has about 240,000 distinct CDR3 sequences; around 12% occur a single time. The biggest ten clones account for about 2.6% of the sample. Including the terminal cysteine and phenylalanine, the CDR3 comprises 14 residues. This entry keeps only the CDR3 DNA: 42 bases, framed from base 1. Ends trimmed: V by 6 bases, J by 2 bases; bases unmatched to a gene: 8. CDR1 SQVTM and CDR2 ANQGSEA are derived from the germline V gene. On this clonotype itself: Its antigen is currently not known. Within one base of it there is no much larger clone, and no base qualities were kept.

This sequence was found in a human donor who donated a stem cell graft to a child with acute lymphoblastic leukemia. Recombination connected TRBV29-1 to TRBJ2-7; TRBD1 matches 9 bases in the middle. Sequences were derived from PBMCs from the stem cell graft donor, sampled from the stem cell graft. CDR3 reads: CSVAAGQGTYEQYF. The DNA sequence is given as TGCAGCGTCGCGGCGGGACAGGGCACCTACGAGCAGTACTTC.